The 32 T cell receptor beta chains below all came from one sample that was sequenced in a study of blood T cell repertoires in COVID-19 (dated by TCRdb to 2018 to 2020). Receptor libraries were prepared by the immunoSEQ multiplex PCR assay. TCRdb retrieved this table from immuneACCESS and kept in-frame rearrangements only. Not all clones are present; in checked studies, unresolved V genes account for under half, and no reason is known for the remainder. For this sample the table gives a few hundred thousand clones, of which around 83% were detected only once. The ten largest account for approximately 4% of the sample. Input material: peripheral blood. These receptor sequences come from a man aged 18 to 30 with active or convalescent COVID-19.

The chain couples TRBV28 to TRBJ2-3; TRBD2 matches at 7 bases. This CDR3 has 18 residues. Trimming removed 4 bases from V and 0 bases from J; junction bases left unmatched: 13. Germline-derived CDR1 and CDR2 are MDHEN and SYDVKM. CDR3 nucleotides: TGTGCCAGCAGTTCGGGGTGGGGCGGGGGTCGTAGCACAGATACGCAGTATTTT. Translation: CASSSGWGGGRSTDTQYF.

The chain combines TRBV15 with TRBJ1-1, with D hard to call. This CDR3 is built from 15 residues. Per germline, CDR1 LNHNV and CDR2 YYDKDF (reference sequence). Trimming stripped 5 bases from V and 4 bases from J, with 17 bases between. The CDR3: CATSGPGGSVTEAFF. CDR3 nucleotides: TGTGCCACCAGCGGACCCGGAGGTAGTGTCACTGAAGCTTTCTTT. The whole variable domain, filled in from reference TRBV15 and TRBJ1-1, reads DAMVIQNPRYQVTQFGKPVTLSCSQTLNHNVMYWYQQKSSQAPKLLFHYYDKDFNNEADTPDNFQSRRPNTSFCFLDIRSPGLGDTAMYLCATSGPGGSVTEAFFGQGTRLTVV.

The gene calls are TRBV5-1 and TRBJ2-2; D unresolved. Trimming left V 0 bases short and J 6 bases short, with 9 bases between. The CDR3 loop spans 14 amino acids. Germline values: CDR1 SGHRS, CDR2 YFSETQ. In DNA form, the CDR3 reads TGCGCCAGCAGCTTGGGTGAGGTGCCCGGGGAGCTGTTTTTT. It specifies CASSLGEVPGELFF.

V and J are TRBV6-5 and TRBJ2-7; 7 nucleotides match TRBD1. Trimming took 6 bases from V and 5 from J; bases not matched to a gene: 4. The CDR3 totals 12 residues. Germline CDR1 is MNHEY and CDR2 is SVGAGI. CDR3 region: CASRLTGHEQYF. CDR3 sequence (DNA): TGTGCCAGCAGGCTGACAGGGCACGAGCAGTACTTC.

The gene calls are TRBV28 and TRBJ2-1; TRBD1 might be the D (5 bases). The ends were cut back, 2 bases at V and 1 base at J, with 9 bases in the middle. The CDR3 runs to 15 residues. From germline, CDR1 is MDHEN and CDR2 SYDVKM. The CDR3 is CASSLQGFSYNEQFF. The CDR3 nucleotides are TGTGCCAGCAGTTTACAGGGATTTTCCTACAATGAGCAGTTCTTC.

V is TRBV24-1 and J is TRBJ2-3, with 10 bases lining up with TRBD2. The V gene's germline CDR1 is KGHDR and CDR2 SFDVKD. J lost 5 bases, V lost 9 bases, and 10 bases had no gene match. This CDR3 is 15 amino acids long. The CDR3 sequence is CATAGLAGVEDTQYF. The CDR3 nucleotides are TGTGCCACCGCCGGGCTAGCGGGAGTTGAAGATACGCAGTATTTT.

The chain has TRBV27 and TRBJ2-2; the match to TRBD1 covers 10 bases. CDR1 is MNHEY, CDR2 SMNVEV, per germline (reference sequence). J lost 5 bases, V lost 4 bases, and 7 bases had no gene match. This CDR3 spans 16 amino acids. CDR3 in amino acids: CASSSRQGAFTGELFF. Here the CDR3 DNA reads TGTGCCAGCAGTTCACGACAGGGGGCTTTTACCGGGGAGCTGTTTTTT.

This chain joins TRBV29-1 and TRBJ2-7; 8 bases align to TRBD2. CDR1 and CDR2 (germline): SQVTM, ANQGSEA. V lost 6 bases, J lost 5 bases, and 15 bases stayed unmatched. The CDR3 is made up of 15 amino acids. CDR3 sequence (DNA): TGCAGCGTAGGACTAGCCTGGAAAAAAGGGGACGAGCAGTACTTC. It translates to CSVGLAWKKGDEQYF.

Here the CDR3 reads CASSSSEGYDEQFF. CDR3 in DNA: TGTGCCAGCAGCAGCTCGGAGGGTTATGATGAGCAGTTCTTC. The chain recombines TRBV7-3 with TRBJ2-1, with D possibly being TRBD2 (6 bases). CDR3 length: 14 residues. Germline V gene lookup returns CDR1 SGHTA and CDR2 FQGTGA. Trimming removed 5 bases at V and 8 bases at J, with 16 bases between. Looking up the rest from reference TRBV7-3 and TRBJ2-1 gives the full variable domain: GAGVSQTPSNKVTEKGKYVELRCDPISGHTALYWYRQSLGQGPEFLIYFQGTGAADDSGLPNDRFFAVRPEGSVSTLKIQRTERGDSAVYLCASSSSEGYDEQFFGPGTRLTVL.

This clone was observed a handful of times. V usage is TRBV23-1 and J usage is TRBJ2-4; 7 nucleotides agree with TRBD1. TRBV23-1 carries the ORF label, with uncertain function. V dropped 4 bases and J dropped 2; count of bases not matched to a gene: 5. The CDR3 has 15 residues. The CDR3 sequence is CASSPTGMPKNIQYF. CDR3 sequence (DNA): TGCGCCAGCAGTCCGACAGGGATGCCCAAAAACATTCAGTACTTC.

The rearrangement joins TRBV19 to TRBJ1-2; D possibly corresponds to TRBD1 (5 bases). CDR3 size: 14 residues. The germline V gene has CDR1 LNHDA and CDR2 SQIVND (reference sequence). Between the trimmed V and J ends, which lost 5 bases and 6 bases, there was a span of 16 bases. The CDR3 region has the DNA TGTGCCAGTAGTTATGACAAGGGGTTCCATGGCTACACCTTC. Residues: CASSYDKGFHGYTF.

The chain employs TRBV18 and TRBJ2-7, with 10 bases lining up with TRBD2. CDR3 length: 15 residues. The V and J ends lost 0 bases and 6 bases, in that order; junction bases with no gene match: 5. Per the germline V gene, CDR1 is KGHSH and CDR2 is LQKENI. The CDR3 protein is CASSPPSGGLGEQYF. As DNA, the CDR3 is TGTGCCAGCTCACCACCTAGCGGGGGGTTAGGCGAGCAGTACTTC.

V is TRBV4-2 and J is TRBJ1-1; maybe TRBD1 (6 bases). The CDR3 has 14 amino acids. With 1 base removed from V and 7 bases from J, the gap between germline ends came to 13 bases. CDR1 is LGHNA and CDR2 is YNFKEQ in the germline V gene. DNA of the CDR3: TGTGCCAGCAGCCAAGGCGGGGGCTCGGATGAAGCTTTCTTT. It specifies CASSQGGGSDEAFF.

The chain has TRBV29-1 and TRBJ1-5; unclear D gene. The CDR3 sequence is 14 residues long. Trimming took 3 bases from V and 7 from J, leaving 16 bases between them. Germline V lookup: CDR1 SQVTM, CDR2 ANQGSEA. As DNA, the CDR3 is TGCAGCGTTGATTTTACGGGGAGCGGACAGCCCCAGCATTTT. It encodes CSVDFTGSGQPQHF.

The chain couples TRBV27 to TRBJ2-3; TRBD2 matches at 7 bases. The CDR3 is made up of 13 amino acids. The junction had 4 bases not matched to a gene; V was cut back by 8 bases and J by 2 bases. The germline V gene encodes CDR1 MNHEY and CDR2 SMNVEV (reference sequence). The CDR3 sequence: CASRDYLTDTQYF. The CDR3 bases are TGTGCCAGCCGGGACTACCTCACAGATACGCAGTATTTT.

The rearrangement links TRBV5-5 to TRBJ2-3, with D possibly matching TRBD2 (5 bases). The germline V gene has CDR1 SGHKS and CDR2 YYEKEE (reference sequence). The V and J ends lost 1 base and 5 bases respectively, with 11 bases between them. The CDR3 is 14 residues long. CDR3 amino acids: CASSLSADGDTQYF. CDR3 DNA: TGTGCCAGCAGCTTGTCAGCGGACGGAGATACGCAGTATTTT. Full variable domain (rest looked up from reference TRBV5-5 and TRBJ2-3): DAGVTQSPTHLIKTRGQQVTLRCSPISGHKSVSWYQQVLGQGPQFIFQYYEKEERGRGNFPDRFSARQFPNYSSELNVNALLLGDSALYLCASSLSADGDTQYFGPGTRLTVL.

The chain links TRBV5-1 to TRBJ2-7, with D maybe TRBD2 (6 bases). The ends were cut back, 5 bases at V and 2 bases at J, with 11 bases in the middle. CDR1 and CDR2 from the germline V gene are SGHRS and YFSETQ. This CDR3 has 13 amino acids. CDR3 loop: CASRPASAYEQYF. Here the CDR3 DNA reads TGCGCCAGCAGGCCGGCTAGCGCCTACGAGCAGTACTTC. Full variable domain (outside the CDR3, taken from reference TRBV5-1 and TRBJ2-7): KAGVTQTPRYLIKTRGQQVTLSCSPISGHRSVSWYQQTPGQGLQFLFEYFSETQRNKGNFPGRFSGRQFSNSRSEMNVSTLELGDSALYLCASRPASAYEQYFGPGTRLTVT.

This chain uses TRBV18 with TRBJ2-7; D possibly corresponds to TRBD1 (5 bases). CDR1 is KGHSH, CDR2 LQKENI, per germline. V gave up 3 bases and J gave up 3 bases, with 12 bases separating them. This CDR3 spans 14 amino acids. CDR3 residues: CASSPQGTDYEQYF. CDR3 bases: TGTGCCAGCTCACCGCAGGGAACCGACTACGAGCAGTACTTC.

This CDR3 is CASSLSGRADTQYF. The CDR3 DNA reads as TGTGCCAGCAGTCTAAGCGGGAGGGCAGATACGCAGTATTTT. V is TRBV6-2 or TRBV6-3 and J is TRBJ2-3; 10 bases are shared with TRBD2. Germline V gene lookup returns CDR1 MNHEY and CDR2 SVGEGT. V gave up 5 bases and J gave up 4 bases; unmatched junction bases: 3. There are 14 residues in the CDR3.

CDR3 nucleotides: TGTGCCAGCAGCCTACAGACCGGCTTGAGCTCTGGAAACACCATATATTTT. Protein sequence: CASSLQTGLSSGNTIYF. This chain uses TRBV9 with TRBJ1-3; no firm D call. The V end lost 4 bases, the J end lost 0 bases, and 17 bases lay between the germline ends. The germline CDR1 and CDR2 sequences are SGDLS and YYNGEE. This CDR3 has 17 residues.

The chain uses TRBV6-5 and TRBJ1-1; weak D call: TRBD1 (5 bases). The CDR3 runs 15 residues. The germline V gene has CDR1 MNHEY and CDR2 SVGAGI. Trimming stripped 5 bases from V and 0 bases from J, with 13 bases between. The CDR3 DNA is TGTGCCAGCAGTCCTGGGGCGTTTATGAACACTGAAGCTTTCTTT. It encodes CASSPGAFMNTEAFF.

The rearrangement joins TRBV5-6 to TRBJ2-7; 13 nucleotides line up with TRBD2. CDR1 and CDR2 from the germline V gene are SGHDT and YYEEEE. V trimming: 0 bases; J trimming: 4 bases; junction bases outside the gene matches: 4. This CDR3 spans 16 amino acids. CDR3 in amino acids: CASSLGGLAGEYEQYF. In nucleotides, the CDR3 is TGTGCCAGCAGCTTGGGTGGACTAGCGGGAGAGTACGAGCAGTACTTC.

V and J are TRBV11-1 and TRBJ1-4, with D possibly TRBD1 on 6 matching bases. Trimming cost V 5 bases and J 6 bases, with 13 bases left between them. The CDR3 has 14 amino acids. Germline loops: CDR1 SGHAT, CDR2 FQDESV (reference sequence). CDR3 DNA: TGTGCCAGCAGCGAGACAGGCCTCGATGAAAAACTGTTTTTT. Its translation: CASSETGLDEKLFF.

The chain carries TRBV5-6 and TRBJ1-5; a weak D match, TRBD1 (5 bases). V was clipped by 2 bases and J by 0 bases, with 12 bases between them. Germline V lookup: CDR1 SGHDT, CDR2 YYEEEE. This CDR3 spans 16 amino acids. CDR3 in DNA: TGTGCCAGCAGCTTTTCTGGGGGGTATAGCAATCAGCCCCAGCATTTT. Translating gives CASSFSGGYSNQPQHF.

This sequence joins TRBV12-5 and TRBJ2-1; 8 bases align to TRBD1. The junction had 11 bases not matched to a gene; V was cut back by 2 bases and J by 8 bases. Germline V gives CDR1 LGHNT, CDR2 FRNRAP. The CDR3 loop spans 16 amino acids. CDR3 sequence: CASGLWTGRTMDEQFF. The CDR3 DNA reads TGTGCTAGTGGTTTGTGGACAGGGAGGACAATGGATGAGCAGTTCTTC. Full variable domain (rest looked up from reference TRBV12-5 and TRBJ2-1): DARVTQTPRHKVTEMGQEVTMRCQPILGHNTVFWYRQTMMQGLELLAYFRNRAPLDDSGMPKDRFSAEMPDATLATLKIQPSEPRDSAVYFCASGLWTGRTMDEQFFGPGTRLTVL.

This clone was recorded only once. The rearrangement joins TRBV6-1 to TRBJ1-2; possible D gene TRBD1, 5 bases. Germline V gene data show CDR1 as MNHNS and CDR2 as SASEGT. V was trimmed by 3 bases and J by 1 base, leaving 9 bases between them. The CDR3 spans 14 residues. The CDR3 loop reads CASSEPTVNYGYTF. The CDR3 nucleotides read TGTGCCAGCAGTGAGCCGACAGTTAACTATGGCTACACCTTC.

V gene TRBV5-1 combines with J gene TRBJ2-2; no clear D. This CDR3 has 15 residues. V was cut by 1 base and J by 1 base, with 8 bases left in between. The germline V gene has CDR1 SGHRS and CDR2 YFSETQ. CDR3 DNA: TGCGCCAGCAGCTTGATTCTAGGGAACACCGGGGAGCTGTTTTTT. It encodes CASSLILGNTGELFF.

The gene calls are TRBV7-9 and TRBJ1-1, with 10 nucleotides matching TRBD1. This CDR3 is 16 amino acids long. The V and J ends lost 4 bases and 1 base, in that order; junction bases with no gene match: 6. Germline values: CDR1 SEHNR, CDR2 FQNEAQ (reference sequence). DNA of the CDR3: TGTGCCAGCAGCTCGACAGGGGGCCCCCCGAACACTGAAGCTTTCTTT. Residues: CASSSTGGPPNTEAFF.

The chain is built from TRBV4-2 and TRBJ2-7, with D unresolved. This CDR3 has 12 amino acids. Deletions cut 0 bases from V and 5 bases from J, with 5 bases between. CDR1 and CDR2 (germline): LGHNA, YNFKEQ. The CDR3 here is CASSQDNDEQYF. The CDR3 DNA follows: TGTGCCAGCAGCCAAGACAATGACGAGCAGTACTTC.

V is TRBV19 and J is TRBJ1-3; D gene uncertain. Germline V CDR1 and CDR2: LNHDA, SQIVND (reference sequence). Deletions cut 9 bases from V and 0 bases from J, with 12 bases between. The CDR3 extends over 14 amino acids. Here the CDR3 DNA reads TGTGCCAGCGCGAACCCGTCCTCTGGAAACACCATATATTTT. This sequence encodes CASANPSSGNTIYF.

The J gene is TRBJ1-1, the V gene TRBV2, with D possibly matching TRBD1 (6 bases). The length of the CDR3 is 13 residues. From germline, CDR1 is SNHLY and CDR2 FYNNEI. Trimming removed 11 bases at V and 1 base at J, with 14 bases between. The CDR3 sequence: CAGYEGGNTEAFF. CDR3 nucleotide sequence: TGTGCCGGGTATGAAGGGGGGAACACTGAAGCTTTCTTT. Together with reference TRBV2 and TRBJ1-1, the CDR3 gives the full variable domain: EPEVTQTPSHQVTQMGQEVILRCVPISNHLYFYWYRQILGQKVEFLVSFYNNEISEKSEIFDDQFSVERPDGSNFTLKIRSTKLEDSAMYFCAGYEGGNTEAFFGQGTRLTVV.

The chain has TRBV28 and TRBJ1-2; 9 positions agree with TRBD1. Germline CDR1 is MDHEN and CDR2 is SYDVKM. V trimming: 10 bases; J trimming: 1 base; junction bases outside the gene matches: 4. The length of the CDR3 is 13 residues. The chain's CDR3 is CATHRGLNYGYTF. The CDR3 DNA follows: TGTGCCACCCACAGGGGGCTTAACTATGGCTACACCTTC.